This T cell receptor (beta chain) was captured by sequencing in a study of tumor-infiltrating lymphocytes in primary liver carcinoma. In its sample, this clonotype was seen many times. The CDR3 loop spans 16 amino acids. Germline V gene sequence: CDR1 MDHEN, CDR2 SYDVKM. J was trimmed by 1 base and V by 6 bases; bases with no gene match: 8. Extraction of RNA together with DNA used roughly 19-31 mg of unsorted bulk tissue. Sampling of each tumor involved five separate regions. TCR beta cDNA came from approximately 0.55 ug total RNA, primed with a constant-region primer. Researchers made the TCR beta libraries by running three nested multiplex PCR rounds with slightly modified ARM-PCR. The study ran its first two PCR rounds for 9 to 10 cycles each, using TRBV1-TRBV30 forward primers and a C-beta reverse primer. TCRdb reprocessed the multiplex PCR reads with MiXCR, giving one entry per CDR3 protein. In the table there are about 35,000 distinct CDR3 sequences, over 65% of which are singletons.

The chain combines TRBV28 with TRBJ2-7; 11 positions agree with TRBD2. This TCR was recovered from a man aged 40-50 years with primary liver carcinoma and hepatitis B virus infection. Sample: liver tumor tissue from sampling region 4. Subset of the sample: tumor region T4, right-lateral pole. The CDR3 bases are TGTGCCAGCAGCCCAAGGACTAGCGGGCTTTCCTACGAGCAGTACTTC. Its translation: CASSPRTSGLSYEQYF.